Reported below is one T cell receptor (beta chain). What it binds is unknown. Time point specified: patch test 1, 2 weeks after DPC sensitization. Treatment described: therapeutic diphenylcyclopropenone sensitization with weekly scalp DPC. Total RNA extraction was carried out from unfractionated whole blood. J was trimmed by 1 base and V by 3 bases; bases with no gene match: 3. The CDR3 contains 15 residues. Germline values: CDR1 MNHEY, CDR2 SMNVEV (reference sequence). This sample is drawn from a study of human T cells and chemical hapten exposure. Each CDR3 protein gets one entry after TCRdb re-called the RACE reads with MiXCR. The sample has some 91,000 distinct CDR3 sequences; around 12% are singletons. Study findings and constraints: Positive correlation was observed between PT1 expanded TCR counts and patch test score.

The sequencing here drew on whole blood, taken in connection with sensitization to the hapten diphenylcyclopropenone (DPC). The sequence was obtained from a woman aged 40 to 55 with alopecia areata. Some clones in this sample may be carry-over from other donors' samples. The chain combines TRBV27 with TRBJ2-7; 10 bases map to TRBD2. Written as DNA, the CDR3 is TGTGCCAGCAGTTTCGGGACTAGCGCTTCCTACGAGCAGTACTTC. Translated, it gives CASSFGTSASYEQYF.